This T cell receptor (beta chain) was captured in a study of blood T cells in healthy people across ages. Primers used in a second PCR of roughly 7 to 12 cycles were a sample-barcoded 5' primer and a J-beta primer mix. Each CDR3 protein is one row after TCRdb ran MiXCR on the 5' RACE reads. This sample carries fewer than 800,000 distinct CDR3 sequences, roughly 25% of them seen once, and the ten largest clones take 9.4%. Every sample yielded at least 7 million isolated PBMCs. These sequences were also reported in another study, on T cells of mothers and their children. That report adds: A few healthy Caucasian mothers, along with their six children, were the donors.

The sequence came from a boy younger than 18 in good health. The sample taken for sequencing was blood.

The CDR3 sequence is CASSYLGIGDGYTF. CDR3 DNA: TGTGCCAGCAGTTACCTAGGGATTGGGGATGGCTACACCTTC. The V call is TRBV6-5, the J call TRBJ1-2; D not resolved. Deletions cut 2 bases from V and 6 bases from J, with 13 bases between. Germline CDR1 and CDR2: MNHEY and SVGAGI. The CDR3 contains 14 residues.